This T cell receptor (beta chain) comes out of a study of control samples from healthy donors and cancer patients. From germline, CDR1 is MDHEN and CDR2 SYDVKM. Trimming removed 10 bases from V and 0 bases from J, with 9 bases in between. The CDR3 contains 12 residues. This clone was detected only once. Data came from immunoSEQ multiplex PCR; TCRdb stores just in-frame clones and leaves some out. The sample has some 120,000 clones; roughly 90% are singletons. Material for sequencing was blood. The clonotype comes from a man in his forties or fifties in good health. The chain is built from TRBV28 and TRBJ1-1; D is undetermined. CDR3 residues: CATRDLNTEAFF. The CDR3 nucleotides are TGTGCCACCAGAGACCTGAACACTGAAGCTTTCTTT. The variable domain in full, with the rest retrieved from reference TRBV28 and TRBJ1-1, is DVKVTQSSRYLVKRTGEKVFLECVQDMDHENMFWYRQDPGLGLRLIYFSYDVKMKEKGDIPEGYSVSREKKERFSLILESASTNQTSMYLCATRDLNTEAFFGQGTRLTVV.